This TCR beta chain was captured by sequencing in a study of cytomegalovirus exposure and HLA in healthy donors. Study-wide results and limits: Association with HLA alleles at 0.05 false discovery rate was found for 16,951 TCR beta sequences in a later analysis. Per a prior analysis, the majority of TCR beta V segments were productive roughly 87% or roughly 30% of the time. Researchers catalogued over 150 TCR beta chains as cytomegalovirus-associated. A later analysis showed TCR association rates differing by HLA locus, peaking at DRB1 and lowest at HLA-C.

With regard to this clone: Its specificity is unknown.

Vbeta (60) and Jbeta (13) primers were used in the PCR. TCRdb's table, derived via immunoSEQ multiplex PCR, lists solely in-frame clones and lacks some. Here the sample table reports about 200,000 clones. V was shortened by 1 base and J by 0 bases, with 16 bases between the two germline ends. There are 17 residues in the CDR3. Germline V gene sequence: CDR1 SGHAT, CDR2 FQNNGV. The TCR was taken from a girl aged 2 to 9 in good health and CMV-seropositive. J is TRBJ2-7 and V is TRBV11-2; tentative D call: TRBD1 (6 bases). The sequencing input was PBMCs. CDR3 coding DNA: TGTGCCAGCAGCTTAGGGGGGCAGGGCCCTCACTCCTACGAGCAGTACTTC. It is translated as CASSLGGQGPHSYEQYF.